This T cell receptor (beta chain) was captured in a study of vaccination effects on CD4 cells after COVID-19. Study observations and caveats: The study got few convalescent patients and did not collect any early post-infection timepoints. The study found marked clonal contraction of infection- and vaccine-induced clones late after vaccination.

Pools of viral peptides were used by the ViraFEST assay to expand antigen-specific CD4+ T cells ahead of sequencing. Having been cultured for around nine days, the cells underwent CD4+ T cell isolation. None of the vaccinated had previously contracted SARS-CoV-2, and their nucleocapsid antibodies tested negative. Wells containing 1.5 million to 2 million PBMC each were cultured with roughly 10 IU/ml IL-2 and around 10 ug/ml peptides. The authors replaced half the medium with IL-2 medium on days 3 and 7. The CDR3 consists of 13 residues. Deletions cut 6 bases from V and 2 bases from J, with 11 bases between. The germline V gene encodes CDR1 SQVTM and CDR2 ANQGSEA. As for this clone: Its cognate antigen is unknown.

This table comes from immunoSEQ multiplex PCR, and its TCRdb copy is limited to in-frame clones, with some not included. In the table there are about 34,000 clones, less than 80% of which are singletons. The chain combines TRBV29-1 with TRBJ1-3, with a tentative D call TRBD1 (6 bases). This sequence was found in a human donor who received a COVID-19 vaccine. The input for sequencing was CD4+ T cells from PBMCs cultured with HCoV-OC43 spike peptides, taken before COVID-19 vaccination. Subset defined: HCoV-OC43 spike overlapping peptide pool stimulation. This chain's CDR3 is CSVAGAAGNTIYF. The CDR3 DNA is TGCAGCGTGGCGGGGGCGGCTGGAAACACCATATATTTT.